The 4 T cell receptor beta chains given below trace back to one sample, sequenced in a study of cytomegalovirus exposure and HLA in healthy donors. The PCR made use of 60 Vbeta and 13 Jbeta primers. Only in-frame clones appear in the TCRdb table, and some are missing; sequencing was by immunoSEQ multiplex PCR. The sample has about 190,000 clones; 60% to 80% are singletons. The sequencing input was PBMCs. All receptors come from a woman aged 25-40 years in good health and CMV-seropositive.

V and J are TRBV14 and TRBJ2-5; D remains unclear. V was shortened by 1 base and J by 4 bases, with 10 bases between the two germline ends. The CDR3 length is 14 residues. Germline lookup yields CDR1 SGHDN and CDR2 FVKESK. In nucleotides, the CDR3 is TGTGCCAGCAGCCAAGTAGTCAGAGGAGAGACCCAGTACTTC. Protein product: CASSQVVRGETQYF.

This clone was detected a few times. The genes are TRBV7-9 and TRBJ2-7; the match to TRBD1 covers 8 bases. CDR1 is SEHNR and CDR2 is FQNEAQ in the germline V gene (reference sequence). The CDR3 length is 14 residues. V was clipped by 2 bases and J by 2 bases; unmatched bases: 2. The CDR3 protein is CASSLPGGAYEQYF. CDR3 DNA: TGTGCCAGCAGCTTACCAGGGGGCGCCTACGAGCAGTACTTC. Based on the CDR3 plus reference TRBV7-9 and TRBJ2-7, the full variable domain is DTGVSQNPRHKITKRGQNVTFRCDPISEHNRLYWYRQTLGQGPEFLTYFQNEAQLEKSRLLSDRFSAERPKGSFSTLEIQRTEQGDSAMYLCASSLPGGAYEQYFGPGTRLTVT.

The V and J genes are TRBV14 and TRBJ1-2, with D possibly being TRBD1 (5 bases). The germline gives CDR1 SGHDN, CDR2 FVKESK. The CDR3 totals 14 residues. V lost 1 base, J lost 7 bases, and 13 bases lay in between. The CDR3 nucleotides are TGTGCCAGCAGCCAAGTTTCAGGGTTGAGTGGCTACACCTTC. Translating it yields CASSQVSGLSGYTF.

V and J are TRBV25-1 and TRBJ1-2, with 7 bases aligning to TRBD1. V lost 4 bases to trimming and J lost 6 bases; unmatched junction nucleotides: 11. Germline V CDR1 and CDR2: MGHDK, SYGVNS. This CDR3 is 15 amino acids long. In DNA form, the CDR3 reads TGTGCCAGCAGTGGATTGGACAGGAGAACTCATGGCTACACCTTC. Protein sequence: CASSGLDRRTHGYTF.